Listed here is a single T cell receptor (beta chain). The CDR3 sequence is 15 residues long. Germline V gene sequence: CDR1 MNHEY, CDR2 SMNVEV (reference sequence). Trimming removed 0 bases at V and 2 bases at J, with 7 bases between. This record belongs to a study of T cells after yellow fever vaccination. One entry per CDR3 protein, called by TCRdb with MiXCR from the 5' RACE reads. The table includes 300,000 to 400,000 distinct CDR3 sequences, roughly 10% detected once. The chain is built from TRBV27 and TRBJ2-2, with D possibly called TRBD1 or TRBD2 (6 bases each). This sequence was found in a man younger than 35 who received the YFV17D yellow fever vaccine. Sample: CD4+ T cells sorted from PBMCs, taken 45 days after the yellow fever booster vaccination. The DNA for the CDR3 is TGTGCCAGCAGTTTATCGGGGGGCAACACCGGGGAGCTGTTTTTT. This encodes CASSLSGGNTGELFF.